This TCR beta chain comes out of a study of OX40 agonist ivuxolimab in advanced cancers. Study-level information: Averaging roughly 60 years in age, with a range of about 23 to 90, the cohort was approximately 84% male.

The study, taken as a whole, reports: CD4+ and CD8+ blood T cells expanded clonally by week 6 at 0.1 to 3.0 mg/kg. In CD8+ T cells, expanded clones were on average more numerous than in CD4+.

This CDR3 region has 15 residues. J gave up 5 bases and V 3 bases, and 10 bases lay outside the gene matches. Germline lookup yields CDR1 SGHAT and CDR2 FQNNGV. Regarding this clone: The target antigen is unknown.

Enrollment shut out patients with autoimmune disease history or systemic immunosuppression. TCRdb's table, derived via immunoSEQ multiplex PCR, lists solely in-frame clones and lacks some. The table has some 60,000 clones, about 90% seen once. The genes are TRBV11-2 and TRBJ2-7; TRBD1 matches at 7 bases. Here the sequenced sample was CD4+ or CD8+ T cells sorted from blood, taken in a trial of the OX40 agonist ivuxolimab. The source of this sequence is an adult with an advanced solid tumor such as melanoma, head and neck, liver or kidney cancer. The CDR3 DNA sequence: TGTGCCAGCAGCTTGTATTGGAGACAGGGCCACGAGCAGTACTTC. Amino acid sequence: CASSLYWRQGHEQYF.